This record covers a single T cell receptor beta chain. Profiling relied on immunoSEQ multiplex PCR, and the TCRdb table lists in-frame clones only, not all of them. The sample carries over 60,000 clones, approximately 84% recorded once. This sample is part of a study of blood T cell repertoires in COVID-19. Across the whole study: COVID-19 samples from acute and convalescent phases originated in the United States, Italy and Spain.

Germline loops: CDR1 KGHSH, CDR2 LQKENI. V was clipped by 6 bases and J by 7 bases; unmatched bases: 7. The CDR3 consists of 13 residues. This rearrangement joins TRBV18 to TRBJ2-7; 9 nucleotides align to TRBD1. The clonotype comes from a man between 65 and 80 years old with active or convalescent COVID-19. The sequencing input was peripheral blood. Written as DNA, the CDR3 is TGTGCCAGCTCCCACAGGGGGCTAAAGGAGCAGTACTTC. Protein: CASSHRGLKEQYF.